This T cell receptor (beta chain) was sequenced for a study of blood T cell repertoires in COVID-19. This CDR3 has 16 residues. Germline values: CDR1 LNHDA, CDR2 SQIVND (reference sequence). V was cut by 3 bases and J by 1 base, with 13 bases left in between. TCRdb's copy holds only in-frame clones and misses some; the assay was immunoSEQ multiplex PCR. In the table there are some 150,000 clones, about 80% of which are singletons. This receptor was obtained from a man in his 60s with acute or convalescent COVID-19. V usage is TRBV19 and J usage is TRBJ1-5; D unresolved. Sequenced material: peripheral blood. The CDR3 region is CASSINRWASNQPQHF. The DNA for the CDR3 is TGTGCCAGTAGTATTAACAGATGGGCCAGCAATCAGCCCCAGCATTTT.